Sequencing of this TCR beta chain was carried out in a study of blood T cell repertoires in COVID-19. CDR3 length equals 15 residues. Germline-derived CDR1 and CDR2 are SGHAT and FQNNGV. J lost 7 bases, V lost 6 bases, and 7 bases had no gene match. The repertoire was sequenced with immunoSEQ multiplex PCR; TCRdb's copy has only in-frame clones and lacks some. In the table there are more than 350,000 clones, 70% to 90% of which are singletons. Everyone who took part was roughly 18 to 89 years old, and they came from 24 US areas. This clone showed up just a few times. This sequence joins TRBV11-2 and TRBJ1-6, with TRBD1 identical over 9 bases. Sequenced sample: PBMCs or T cells enriched from blood (not recorded which). The TCR comes from a woman aged 18 to 35 who had been exposed to COVID-19. The CDR3 protein is CASRDHRGRNSPLHF. CDR3 nucleotides: TGTGCCAGCAGGGACCACAGGGGGCGGAATTCACCCCTCCACTTT.